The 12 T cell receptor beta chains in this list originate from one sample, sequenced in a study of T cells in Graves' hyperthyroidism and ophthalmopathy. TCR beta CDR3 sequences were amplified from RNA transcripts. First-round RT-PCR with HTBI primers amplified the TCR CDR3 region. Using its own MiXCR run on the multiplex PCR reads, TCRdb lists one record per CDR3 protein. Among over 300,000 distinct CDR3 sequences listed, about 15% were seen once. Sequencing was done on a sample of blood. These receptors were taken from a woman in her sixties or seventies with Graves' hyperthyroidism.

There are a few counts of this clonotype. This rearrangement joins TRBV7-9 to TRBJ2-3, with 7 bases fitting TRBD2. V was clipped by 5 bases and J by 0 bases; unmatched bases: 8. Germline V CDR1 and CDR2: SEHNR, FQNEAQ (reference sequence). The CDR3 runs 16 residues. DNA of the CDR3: TGTGCCAGCAGCCCTCCTTGGCGGGAGAGCACAGATACGCAGTATTTT. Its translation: CASSPPWRESTDTQYF.

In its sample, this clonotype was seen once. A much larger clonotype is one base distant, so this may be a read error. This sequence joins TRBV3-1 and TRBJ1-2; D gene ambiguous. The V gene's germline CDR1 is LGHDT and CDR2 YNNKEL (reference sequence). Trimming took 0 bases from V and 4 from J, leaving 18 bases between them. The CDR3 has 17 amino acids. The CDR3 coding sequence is TGTGCCAGCAGCCAAGACACGCGCAGAGCAGGCGCCTATGGCTACACCTTC. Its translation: CASSQDTRRAGAYGYTF.

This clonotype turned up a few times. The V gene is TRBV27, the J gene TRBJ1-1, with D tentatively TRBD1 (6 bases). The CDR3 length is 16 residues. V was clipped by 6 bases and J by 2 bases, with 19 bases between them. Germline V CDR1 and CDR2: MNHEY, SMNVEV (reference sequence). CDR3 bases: TGTGCCAGCAGCTCAATGAATCGGGGGGCAAACACTGAAGCTTTCTTT. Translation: CASSSMNRGANTEAFF.

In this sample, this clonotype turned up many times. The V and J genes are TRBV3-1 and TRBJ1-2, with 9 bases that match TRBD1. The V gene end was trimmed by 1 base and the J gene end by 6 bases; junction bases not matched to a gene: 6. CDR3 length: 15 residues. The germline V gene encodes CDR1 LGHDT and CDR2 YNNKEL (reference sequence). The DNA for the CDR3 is TGTGCCAGCAGCCAAGTTGGGACAGGGTACAATGGCTACACCTTC. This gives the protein CASSQVGTGYNGYTF.

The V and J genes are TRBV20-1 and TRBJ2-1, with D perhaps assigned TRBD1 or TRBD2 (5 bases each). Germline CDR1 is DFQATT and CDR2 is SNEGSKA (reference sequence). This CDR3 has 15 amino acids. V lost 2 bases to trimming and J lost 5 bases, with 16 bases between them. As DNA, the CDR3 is TGCAGTGCTAGAAGGGCCCGGGGCCGTAACAATGAGCAGTTCTTC. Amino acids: CSARRARGRNNEQFF.

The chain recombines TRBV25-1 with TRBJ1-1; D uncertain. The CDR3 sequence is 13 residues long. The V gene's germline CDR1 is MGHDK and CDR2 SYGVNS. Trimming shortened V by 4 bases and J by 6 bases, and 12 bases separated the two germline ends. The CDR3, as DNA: TGTGCCAGCAGTGGCGACATCGCCTCTGAAGCTTTCTTT. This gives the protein CASSGDIASEAFF.

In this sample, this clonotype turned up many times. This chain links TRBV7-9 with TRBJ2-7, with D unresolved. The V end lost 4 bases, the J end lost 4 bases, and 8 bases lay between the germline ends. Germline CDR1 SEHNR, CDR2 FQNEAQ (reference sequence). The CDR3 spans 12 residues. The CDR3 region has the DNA TGTGCCAGCAGCTCCTTTTCGTACGAGCAGTACTTC. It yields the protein CASSSFSYEQYF. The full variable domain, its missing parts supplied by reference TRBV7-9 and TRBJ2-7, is DTGVSQNPRHKITKRGQNVTFRCDPISEHNRLYWYRQTLGQGPEFLTYFQNEAQLEKSRLLSDRFSAERPKGSFSTLEIQRTEQGDSAMYLCASSSFSYEQYFGPGTRLTVT.

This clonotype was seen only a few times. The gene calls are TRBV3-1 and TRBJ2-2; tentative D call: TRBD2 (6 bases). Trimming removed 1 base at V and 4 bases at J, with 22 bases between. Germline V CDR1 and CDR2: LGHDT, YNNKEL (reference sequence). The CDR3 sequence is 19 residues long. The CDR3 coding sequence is TGTGCCAGCAGCCAAGGATACCCCTCTGCAGCGGGCGGCACCGGGGAGCTGTTTTTT. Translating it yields CASSQGYPSAAGGTGELFF.

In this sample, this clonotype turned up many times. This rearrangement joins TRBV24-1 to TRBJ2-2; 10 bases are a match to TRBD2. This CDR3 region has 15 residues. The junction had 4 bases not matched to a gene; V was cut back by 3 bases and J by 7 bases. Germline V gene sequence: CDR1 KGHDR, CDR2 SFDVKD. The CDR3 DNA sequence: TGTGCCACCAGTGATCTAGCGGGAGCCAACGGGGAGCTGTTTTTT. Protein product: CATSDLAGANGELFF.

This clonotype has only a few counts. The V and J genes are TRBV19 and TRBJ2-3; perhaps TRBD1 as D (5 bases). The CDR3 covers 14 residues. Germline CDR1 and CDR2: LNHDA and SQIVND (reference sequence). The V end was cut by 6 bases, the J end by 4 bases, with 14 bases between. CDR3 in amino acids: CASSRDRFADTQYF. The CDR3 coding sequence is TGTGCCAGTAGCAGGGATAGATTTGCAGATACGCAGTATTTT. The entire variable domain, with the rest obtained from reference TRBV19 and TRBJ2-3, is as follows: DGGITQSPKYLFRKEGQNVTLSCEQNLNHDAMYWYRQDPGQGLRLIYYSQIVNDFQKGDIAEGYSVSREKKESFPLTVTSAQKNPTAFYLCASSRDRFADTQYFGPGTRLTVL.

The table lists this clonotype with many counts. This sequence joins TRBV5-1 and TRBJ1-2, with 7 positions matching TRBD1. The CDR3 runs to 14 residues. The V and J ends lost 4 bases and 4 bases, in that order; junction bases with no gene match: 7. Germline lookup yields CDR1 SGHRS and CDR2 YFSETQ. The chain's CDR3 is CASSPGQRSYGYTF. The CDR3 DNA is TGCGCCAGCAGCCCGGGACAGAGGTCCTATGGCTACACCTTC.

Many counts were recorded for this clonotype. The CDR3 spells CASRRGQDTQYF. The CDR3 DNA reads as TGTGCCAGCAGACGGGGGCAAGATACGCAGTATTTT. The gene calls are TRBV12-3 or TRBV12-4 and TRBJ2-3; D might be TRBD1 or TRBD2, each matching 6 bases. CDR3 size: 12 residues. The V end lost 6 bases, the J end lost 5 bases, and 9 bases lay between the germline ends.